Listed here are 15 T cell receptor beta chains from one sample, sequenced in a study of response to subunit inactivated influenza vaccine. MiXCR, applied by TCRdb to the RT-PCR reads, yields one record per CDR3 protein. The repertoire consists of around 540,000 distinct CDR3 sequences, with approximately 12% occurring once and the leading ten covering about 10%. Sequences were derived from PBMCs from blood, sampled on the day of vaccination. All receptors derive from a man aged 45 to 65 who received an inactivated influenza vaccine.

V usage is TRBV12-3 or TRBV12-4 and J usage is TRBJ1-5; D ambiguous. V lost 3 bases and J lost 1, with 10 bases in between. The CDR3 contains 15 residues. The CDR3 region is CASSFVRASNQPQHF. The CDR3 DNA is TGTGCCAGCAGTTTCGTCCGGGCCAGCAATCAGCCCCAGCATTTT.

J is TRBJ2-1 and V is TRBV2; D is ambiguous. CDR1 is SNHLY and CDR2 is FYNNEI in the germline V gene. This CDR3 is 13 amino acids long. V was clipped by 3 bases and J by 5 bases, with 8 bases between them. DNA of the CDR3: TGTGCCAGCAGTGAGCTCCGAAACAATGAGCAGTTCTTC. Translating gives CASSELRNNEQFF.

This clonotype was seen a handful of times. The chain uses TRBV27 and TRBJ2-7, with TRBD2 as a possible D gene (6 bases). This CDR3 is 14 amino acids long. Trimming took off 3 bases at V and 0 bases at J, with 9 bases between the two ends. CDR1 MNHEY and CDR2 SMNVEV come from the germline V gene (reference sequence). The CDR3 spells CASSFFGSSYEQYF. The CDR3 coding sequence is TGTGCCAGCAGTTTTTTCGGGAGCTCCTACGAGCAGTACTTC.

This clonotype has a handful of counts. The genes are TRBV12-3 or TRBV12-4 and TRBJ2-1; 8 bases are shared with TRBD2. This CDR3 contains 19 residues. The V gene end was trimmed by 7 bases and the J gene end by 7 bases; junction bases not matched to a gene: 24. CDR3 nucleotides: TGTGCCAGCACCTTAACGCGGTTAGCGGGATCCCCGAGTAGAAATGAGCAGTTCTTC. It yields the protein CASTLTRLAGSPSRNEQFF.

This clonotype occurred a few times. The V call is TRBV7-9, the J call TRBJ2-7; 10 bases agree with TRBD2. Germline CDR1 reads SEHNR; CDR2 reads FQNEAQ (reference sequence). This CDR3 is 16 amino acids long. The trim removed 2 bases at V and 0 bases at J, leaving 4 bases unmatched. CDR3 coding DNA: TGTGCCAGCAGCTTACCGACTAGCGGGCGCTCCTACGAGCAGTACTTC. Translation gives CASSLPTSGRSYEQYF.

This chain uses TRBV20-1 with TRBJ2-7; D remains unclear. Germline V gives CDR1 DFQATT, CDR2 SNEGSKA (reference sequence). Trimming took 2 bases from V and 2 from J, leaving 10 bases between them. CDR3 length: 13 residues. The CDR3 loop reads CSARSSTTYEQYF. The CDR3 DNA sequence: TGCAGTGCTAGAAGTTCAACAACCTACGAGCAGTACTTC.

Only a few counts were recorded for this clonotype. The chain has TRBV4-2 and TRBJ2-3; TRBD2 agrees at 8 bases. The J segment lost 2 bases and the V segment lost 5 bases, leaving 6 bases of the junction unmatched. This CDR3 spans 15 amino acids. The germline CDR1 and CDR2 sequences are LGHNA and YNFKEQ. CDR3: CASSFRTSFTDTQYF. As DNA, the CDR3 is TGTGCCAGCAGCTTCCGGACTAGCTTCACAGATACGCAGTATTTT.

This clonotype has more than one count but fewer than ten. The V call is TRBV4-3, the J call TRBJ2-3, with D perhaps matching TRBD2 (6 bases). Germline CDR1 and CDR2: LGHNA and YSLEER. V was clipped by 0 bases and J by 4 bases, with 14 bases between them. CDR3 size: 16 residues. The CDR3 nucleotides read TGCGCCAGCAGCCAAGAGGTTGGAGGGCCGGCAGATACGCAGTATTTT. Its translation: CASSQEVGGPADTQYF.

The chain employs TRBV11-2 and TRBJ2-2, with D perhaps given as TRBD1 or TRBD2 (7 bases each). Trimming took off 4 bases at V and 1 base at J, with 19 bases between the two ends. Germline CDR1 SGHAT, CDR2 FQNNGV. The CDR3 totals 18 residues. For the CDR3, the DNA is TGTGCCAGCAGCTCTCTACAGGGGAGCGGGGTGAACACCGGGGAGCTGTTTTTT. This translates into CASSSLQGSGVNTGELFF.

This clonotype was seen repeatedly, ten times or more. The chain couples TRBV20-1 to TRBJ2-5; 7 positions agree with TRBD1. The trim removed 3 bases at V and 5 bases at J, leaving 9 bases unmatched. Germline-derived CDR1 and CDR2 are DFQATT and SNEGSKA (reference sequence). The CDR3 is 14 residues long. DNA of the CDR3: TGCAGTGCTAGTCTGGGACAGTTGGGGGAGACCCAGTACTTC. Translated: CSASLGQLGETQYF.

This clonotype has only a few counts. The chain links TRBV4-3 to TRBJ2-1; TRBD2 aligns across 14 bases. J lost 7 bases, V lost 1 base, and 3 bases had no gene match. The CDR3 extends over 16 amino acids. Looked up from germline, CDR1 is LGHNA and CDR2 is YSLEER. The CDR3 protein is CASSQAGLAGVNEQFF. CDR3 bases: TGCGCCAGCAGCCAAGCGGGACTAGCGGGAGTTAATGAGCAGTTCTTC.

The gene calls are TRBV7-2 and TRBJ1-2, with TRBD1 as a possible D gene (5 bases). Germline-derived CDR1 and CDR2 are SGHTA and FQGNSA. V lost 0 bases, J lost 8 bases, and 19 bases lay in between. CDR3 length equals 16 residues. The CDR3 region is CASSLAGVILYGGYTF. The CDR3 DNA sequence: TGTGCCAGCAGCTTAGCGGGGGTGATTTTATATGGGGGCTACACCTTC.

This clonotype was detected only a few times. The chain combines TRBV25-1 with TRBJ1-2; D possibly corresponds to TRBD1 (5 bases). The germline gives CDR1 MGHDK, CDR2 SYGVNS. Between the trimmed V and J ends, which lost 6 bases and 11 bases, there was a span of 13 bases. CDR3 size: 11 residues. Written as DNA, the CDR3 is TGTGCCAGCAGGACGGGAACAGGTTACACCTTC. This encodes CASRTGTGYTF.

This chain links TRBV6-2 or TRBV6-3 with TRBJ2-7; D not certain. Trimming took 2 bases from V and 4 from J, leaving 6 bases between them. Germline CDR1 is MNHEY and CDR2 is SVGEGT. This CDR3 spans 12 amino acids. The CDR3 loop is CASSYVWYEQYF. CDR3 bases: TGTGCCAGCAGTTACGTATGGTACGAGCAGTACTTC.

This CDR3 is CASSQALAGGQETQYF. The DNA of the CDR3 is TGTGCCAGCTCACAAGCACTAGCGGGCGGGCAAGAGACCCAGTACTTC. This chain links TRBV18 with TRBJ2-5; 9 bases are shared with TRBD2. This CDR3 contains 16 residues. Germline assignment: CDR1 KGHSH and CDR2 LQKENI. The V and J ends lost 4 bases and 2 bases, in that order; junction bases with no gene match: 8.